A single sample is the source of the 22 T cell receptor beta chains below, sequenced in a study of radiation and T cells in renal cell carcinoma. Time point defined: blood 2 weeks post-SBRT. Treatment given: 15 Gy SBRT to primary tumor, nephrectomy 4 weeks later. Clones were read by immunoSEQ multiplex PCR, and TCRdb kept only the in-frame ones, dropping some. The sample lists about 130,000 clones, over 75% occurring once. The specimen was blood, collected from a patient whose treatment included radiotherapy and nephrectomy. The receptor source for this set is a woman aged 55-75 years with renal cell carcinoma.

The chain carries TRBV7-2 and TRBJ1-2; D is possibly TRBD1 (5 bases). V was cut by 5 bases and J by 8 bases, with 15 bases left in between. Germline V gene lookup returns CDR1 SGHTA and CDR2 FQGNSA. The CDR3 sequence is 13 residues long. CDR3 amino acids: CASSPERGRGYTF. DNA for the CDR3: TGTGCCAGCAGCCCAGAAAGGGGCCGGGGCTACACCTTC.

This clone appeared a single time. The chain couples TRBV6-6 to TRBJ1-2; unclear D gene. CDR3 length: 15 amino acids. Germline-derived CDR1 and CDR2 are MNHNY and SVGAGI (reference sequence). Trimming shortened V by 7 bases and J by 4 bases, and 19 bases separated the two germline ends. CDR3 sequence (DNA): TGTGCCAGCACTTATAAATCAGAGCCCTTCTATGGCTACACCTTC. Its protein product is CASTYKSEPFYGYTF.

The genes are TRBV27 and TRBJ2-5; 8 positions agree with TRBD1. The trim removed 6 bases at V and 3 bases at J, leaving 6 bases unmatched. The germline gives CDR1 MNHEY, CDR2 SMNVEV (reference sequence). The CDR3 consists of 14 residues. CDR3 DNA sequence: TGTGCCAGCAGACCCAGGGGGCGTGAAGAGACCCAGTACTTC. It codes for CASRPRGREETQYF.

The V call is TRBV19, the J call TRBJ2-2; maybe TRBD1 (6 bases). Germline lookup yields CDR1 LNHDA and CDR2 SQIVND (reference sequence). The CDR3 covers 14 residues. V dropped 6 bases and J dropped 5 bases, with 13 bases sitting between them. CDR3 in amino acids: CASRLGQGTGELFF. The DNA for the CDR3 is TGTGCCAGTAGACTAGGGCAGGGGACCGGGGAGCTGTTTTTT.

This clone was seen just once. The chain combines TRBV2 with TRBJ2-2; D possibly corresponds to TRBD2 (5 bases). Trimming removed 7 bases at V and 1 base at J, with 7 bases between. Germline V CDR1 and CDR2: SNHLY, FYNNEI. The CDR3 is 13 residues long. The CDR3 DNA reads as TGTGCCAGCAACCGGGAGAACACCGGGGAGCTGTTTTTT. It translates to CASNRENTGELFF.

The sample holds many counts of this clone. The chain combines TRBV4-1 with TRBJ1-2; D gene unclear. From germline, CDR1 is MGHRA and CDR2 YSYEKL. Trimming removed 3 bases at V and 3 bases at J, with 8 bases between. The CDR3 has 13 amino acids. The CDR3 spells CASSQGNYYGYTF. The CDR3 nucleotides read TGCGCCAGCAGCCAGGGTAACTACTATGGCTACACCTTC.

This clone was seen only once. This chain uses TRBV5-1 with TRBJ2-3, with 9 bases lining up with TRBD2. V shed 7 bases and J 0 bases; nucleotides not matched to a gene: 9. CDR1 is SGHRS, CDR2 YFSETQ, per germline. The CDR3 is made up of 16 amino acids. CDR3 coding DNA: TGCGCCAGCCGCGGTGGGACTAGCTCAAGCACAGATACGCAGTATTTT. Its protein product is CASRGGTSSSTDTQYF. Variable domain in full (rest from reference TRBV5-1 and TRBJ2-3): KAGVTQTPRYLIKTRGQQVTLSCSPISGHRSVSWYQQTPGQGLQFLFEYFSETQRNKGNFPGRFSGRQFSNSRSEMNVSTLELGDSALYLCASRGGTSSSTDTQYFGPGTRLTVL.

The count of this clone is one. V and J are TRBV6-1 and TRBJ1-1, with D uncertain. Trimming took off 7 bases at V and 5 bases at J, with 8 bases between the two ends. Germline V gene sequence: CDR1 MNHNS, CDR2 SASEGT. The CDR3 spans 11 residues. The CDR3: CASTSFTEAFF. DNA for the CDR3: TGTGCCAGCACTTCGTTTACTGAAGCTTTCTTT.

The J gene is TRBJ2-3, the V gene TRBV6-1; TRBD1 agrees at 7 bases. CDR3 length equals 15 residues. V lost 8 bases and J lost 4; bases outside the gene matches: 12. From germline, CDR1 is MNHNS and CDR2 SASEGT. The DNA of the CDR3 is TGTGCCAGCGGAACAAGGGGGCTGGGGGCAGATACGCAGTATTTT. Translating it yields CASGTRGLGADTQYF.

V is TRBV11-3 and J is TRBJ2-7, with D possibly TRBD2 on 5 matching bases. This CDR3 contains 15 residues. V lost 1 base and J lost 3, with 13 bases in between. Germline assignment: CDR1 SGHNT and CDR2 YENEEA. This chain's CDR3 is CASSLGAGSNYEQYF. CDR3 DNA sequence: TGTGCCAGCAGCTTAGGGGCGGGTTCGAACTACGAGCAGTACTTC.

This clone was counted once. This chain connects TRBV5-1 to TRBJ2-7; unclear D gene. Trimming took off 0 bases at V and 3 bases at J, with 10 bases between the two ends. This CDR3 region has 14 residues. The germline V gene encodes CDR1 SGHRS and CDR2 YFSETQ. This CDR3 reads CASSLEYSYYEQYF. The CDR3 DNA sequence: TGCGCCAGCAGCTTGGAGTACAGTTACTACGAGCAGTACTTC. Full variable domain (missing parts from reference TRBV5-1 and TRBJ2-7): KAGVTQTPRYLIKTRGQQVTLSCSPISGHRSVSWYQQTPGQGLQFLFEYFSETQRNKGNFPGRFSGRQFSNSRSEMNVSTLELGDSALYLCASSLEYSYYEQYFGPGTRLTVT.

The chain has TRBV19 and TRBJ1-6; D is unclear. Germline V gives CDR1 LNHDA, CDR2 SQIVND (reference sequence). This CDR3 has 11 residues. V was shortened by 8 bases and J by 12 bases, with 11 bases between the two germline ends. The DNA of the CDR3 is TGTGCCAGTCCACCCATCGGACCCCTCCACTTT. Residues: CASPPIGPLHF.

This chain links TRBV4-1 with TRBJ1-4; 9 nucleotides match TRBD1. CDR1 and CDR2 from the germline V gene are MGHRA and YSYEKL. CDR3 length equals 20 residues. Unmatched junction bases numbered 15, after V lost 4 bases and J lost 0 bases. CDR3 sequence (DNA): TGCGCCAGCAGCCCGTACCACACTGGGGGACAGGGTGCAACTAATGAAAAACTGTTTTTT. Translated, it gives CASSPYHTGGQGATNEKLFF.

The J gene is TRBJ1-1, the V gene TRBV6-1; 8 bases fit TRBD1. This CDR3 contains 13 residues. Trimming at V came to 8 bases and at J to 3 bases, leaving 5 bases not matched to a gene. The V gene's germline CDR1 is MNHNS and CDR2 SASEGT. CDR3 residues: CASHPTGDTEAFF. DNA for the CDR3: TGTGCCAGCCATCCGACAGGGGACACTGAAGCTTTCTTT.

The chain links TRBV11-1 to TRBJ1-1; D not certain. Germline V gene lookup returns CDR1 SGHAT and CDR2 FQDESV (reference sequence). Trimming removed 5 bases from V and 2 bases from J, with 15 bases in between. CDR3 length: 15 residues. CDR3 in amino acids: CASSLQAFRNTEAFF. As DNA, the CDR3 is TGTGCCAGCAGCCTCCAGGCGTTTCGAAACACTGAAGCTTTCTTT.

The chain links TRBV5-4 to TRBJ2-7; perhaps TRBD2 as D (6 bases). V gave up 0 bases and J gave up 7 bases, with 8 bases separating them. Germline loops: CDR1 SGHNT, CDR2 YYREEE (reference sequence). This CDR3 has 12 amino acids. The CDR3 DNA is TGTGCCAGCAGCTTGGTTCTAGCGGAGCAGTACTTC. Its protein is CASSLVLAEQYF.

This chain uses TRBV2 with TRBJ2-7; 9 bases match TRBD1. With V trimmed by 4 bases and J by 7 bases, 11 bases remained unmatched. The CDR3 length is 15 residues. Germline CDR1 and CDR2: SNHLY and FYNNEI. The CDR3 DNA reads as TGTGCCAGCAGTGGGCGCGGGACAGGGTGGCGGGAGCAGTACTTC. Its translation: CASSGRGTGWREQYF.

In its sample, this clone was seen a few times. The chain has TRBV6-6 and TRBJ1-5; weak D call: TRBD1 (5 bases). Germline lookup yields CDR1 MNHNY and CDR2 SVGAGI (reference sequence). Trimming pared 8 bases from V and 4 bases from J, leaving 9 bases between. The CDR3 is 12 amino acids. CDR3 nucleotides: TGTGCCAGCTCTCAGGGTAATCAGCCCCAGCATTTT. Its protein product is CASSQGNQPQHF.

The chain's CDR3 is CASRLDGSGNTIYF. Here the CDR3 DNA reads TGTGCCAGCAGACTGGACGGGTCTGGAAACACCATATATTTT. This chain links TRBV6-5 with TRBJ1-3, with D uncertain. The CDR3 totals 14 residues. The V gene lost 6 bases and the J gene lost 1 base, with 10 bases spanning the gap. Germline V CDR1 and CDR2: MNHEY, SVGAGI.

The chain links TRBV19 to TRBJ1-5, with TRBD1 matching over 8 bases. V lost 3 bases, J lost 4 bases, and 5 bases stayed unmatched. Germline V gene data show CDR1 as LNHDA and CDR2 as SQIVND (reference sequence). This CDR3 has 15 residues. The chain's CDR3 is CASSIWTGPNQPQHF. CDR3 in DNA: TGTGCCAGTAGTATTTGGACAGGGCCTAATCAGCCCCAGCATTTT.

The chain has TRBV14 and TRBJ2-7; D not resolved. Germline V gives CDR1 SGHDN, CDR2 FVKESK. Trimming pared 5 bases from V and 2 bases from J, leaving 4 bases between. CDR3 length: 11 residues. The CDR3 here is CASSSAYEQYF. The CDR3 region has the DNA TGTGCCAGCAGCTCAGCCTACGAGCAGTACTTC.

This clone has a handful of counts. The rearrangement joins TRBV5-6 to TRBJ2-5; possibly TRBD1 or TRBD2 for D (5 bases each). The CDR3 sequence is 16 residues long. Deletions cut 2 bases from V and 4 bases from J, with 18 bases between. Germline CDR1 and CDR2: SGHDT and YYEEEE. DNA for the CDR3: TGTGCCAGCAGCTTCGCCTGGGGCGACGGAGGAGAGACCCAGTACTTC. Protein sequence: CASSFAWGDGGETQYF.